The T cell receptor beta chain described here comes from a study of shared clonotypes between healthy human individuals. Study-wide results and limits: Relative to clonotypes present in all four donors, those not shared had lower generation probabilities.

Assay: immunoSEQ multiplex PCR; the TCRdb copy retains only in-frame clones and omits some. Of about 2.3 million clones detected, roughly 90% appear once; the ten largest clones hold approximately 0.39%. The CDR3 is 17 amino acids. Trimming took 2 bases from V and 7 from J; bases not matched to a gene: 14. Germline V gene sequence: CDR1 SGHTA, CDR2 FQGNSA. Concerning this clone itself: Its antigen is unidentified.

The chain uses TRBV7-2 and TRBJ2-7, with 10 bases that match TRBD2. The sequenced sample was naive CD4+ T cells from PBMCs. The subset here: CD45RA+ positively selected. The sequence came from a man aged 18 to 29 in good health. Some clones in this sample may be carry-over from other donors' samples. In DNA form, the CDR3 reads TGTGCCAGCAGCTTACTCCTAGCGGGAGCCCACCCTACGGAGCAGTACTTC. It translates to CASSLLLAGAHPTEQYF.